The rows below give T cell receptor beta chains drawn from one sample of a study of response to subunit inactivated influenza vaccine. TCRdb fed the RT-PCR reads into MiXCR, producing one record per CDR3 protein. The sample lists under 200,000 distinct CDR3 sequences, approximately 12% occurring once. This sample comprised CD8+ T cells sorted from PBMCs, obtained around 25 months after vaccination. All receptors derive from a man aged 50 to 69 who received an inactivated influenza vaccine. Each CDR3 is given with its conserved first and last residue. A D gene is named only where the DNA matches it firmly. Some rows mark clone size as missing; the rest say once, few, many or name a class of expanded clone.

>TRBD2|TRBV25-1|TRBJ2-7|many
CASSPGRYEQYF
>TRBD1|TRBV28|TRBJ2-1|.
CASRTPGQVSEQFF
>TRBD2|TRBV20-1|TRBJ2-4|.
CSARGWREVPIQYF
>TRBD1|TRBV10-3|TRBJ2-1|.
CASGQVSSYNEQFF
>.|TRBV7-8|TRBJ1-1|.
CASSRFWEGNTEAFF
>.|TRBV11-1|TRBJ2-2|.
CASSSTKLGAGNPNTGELFF
>.|TRBV7-6|TRBJ2-1|.
CASSYRSSSYNEQFF
>TRBD1|TRBV7-9|TRBJ2-3|few
CASSPGTGPSTDTQYF
>TRBD1|TRBV18|TRBJ1-2|many
CASSLSDRRDYGYTF
>.|TRBV20-1|TRBJ1-2|few
CSALIGQGYPKGAHVF
>TRBD1|TRBV27|TRBJ1-2|few
CASSPVPGGYYGYTF
>.|TRBV19|TRBJ2-1|many
CASSIIQGNEQFF
>.|TRBV4-1|TRBJ1-1|few
CASSQAQGGSFGTEAFF
>.|TRBV19|TRBJ2-2|few
CASSIVGFTGKNTGELFF
>TRBD2|TRBV11-2|TRBJ2-1|.
CASSLDHTGLAGGHNEQFF